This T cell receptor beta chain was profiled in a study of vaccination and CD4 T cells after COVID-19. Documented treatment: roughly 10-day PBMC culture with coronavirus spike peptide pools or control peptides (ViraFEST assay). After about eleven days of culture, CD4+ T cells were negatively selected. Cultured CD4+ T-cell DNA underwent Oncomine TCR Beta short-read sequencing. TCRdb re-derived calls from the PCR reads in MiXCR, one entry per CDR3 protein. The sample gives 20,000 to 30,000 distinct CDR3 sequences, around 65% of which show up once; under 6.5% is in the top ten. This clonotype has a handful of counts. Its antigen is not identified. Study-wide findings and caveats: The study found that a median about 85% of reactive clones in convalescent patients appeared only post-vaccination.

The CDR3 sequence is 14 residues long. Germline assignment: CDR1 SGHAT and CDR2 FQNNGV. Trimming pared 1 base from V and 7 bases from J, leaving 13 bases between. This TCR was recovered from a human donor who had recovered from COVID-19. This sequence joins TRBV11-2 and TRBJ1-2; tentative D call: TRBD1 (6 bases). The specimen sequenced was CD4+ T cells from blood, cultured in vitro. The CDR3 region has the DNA TGTGCCAGCAGCTTAGCCCAGGGGAGAGGTGGCTACACCTTC. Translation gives CASSLAQGRGGYTF.